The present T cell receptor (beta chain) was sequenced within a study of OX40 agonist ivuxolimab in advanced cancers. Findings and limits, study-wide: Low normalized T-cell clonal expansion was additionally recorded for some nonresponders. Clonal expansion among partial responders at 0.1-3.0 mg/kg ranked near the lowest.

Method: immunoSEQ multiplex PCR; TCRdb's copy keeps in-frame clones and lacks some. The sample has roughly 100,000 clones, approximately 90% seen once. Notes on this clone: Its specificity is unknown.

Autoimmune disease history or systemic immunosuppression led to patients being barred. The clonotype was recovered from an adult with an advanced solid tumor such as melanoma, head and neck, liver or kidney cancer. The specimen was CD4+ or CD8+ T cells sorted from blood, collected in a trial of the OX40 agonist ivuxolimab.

CDR3 nucleotide sequence: TGTGCCAGCAGCTTAGGGACAGGGGGTAACACCGGGGAGCTGTTTTTT. As protein: CASSLGTGGNTGELFF. The chain links TRBV11-2 to TRBJ2-2; 10 nucleotides align to TRBD1. J gave up 2 bases and V 1 base, and 1 base lay outside the gene matches. There are 16 residues in the CDR3. CDR1 is SGHAT, CDR2 FQNNGV, per germline.